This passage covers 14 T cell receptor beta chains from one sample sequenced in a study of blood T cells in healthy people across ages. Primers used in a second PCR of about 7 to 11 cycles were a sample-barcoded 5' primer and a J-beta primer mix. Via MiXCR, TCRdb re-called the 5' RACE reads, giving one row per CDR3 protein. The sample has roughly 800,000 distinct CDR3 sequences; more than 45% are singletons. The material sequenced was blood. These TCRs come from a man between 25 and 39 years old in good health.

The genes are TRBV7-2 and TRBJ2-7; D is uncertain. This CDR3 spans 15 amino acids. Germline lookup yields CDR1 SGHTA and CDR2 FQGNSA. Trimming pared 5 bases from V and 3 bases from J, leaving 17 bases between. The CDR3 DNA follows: TGTGCCAGCAGCCTGAAGGGCAGTCCCAACTACGAGCAGTACTTC. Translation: CASSLKGSPNYEQYF.

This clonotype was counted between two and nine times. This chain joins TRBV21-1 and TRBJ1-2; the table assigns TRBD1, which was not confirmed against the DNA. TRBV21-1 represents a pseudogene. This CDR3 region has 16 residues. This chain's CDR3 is CATQLKPLKANYGYTF. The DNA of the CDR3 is TGTGCCACCCAGCTGAAACCCCTAAAGGCTAACTATGGCTACACCTTC.

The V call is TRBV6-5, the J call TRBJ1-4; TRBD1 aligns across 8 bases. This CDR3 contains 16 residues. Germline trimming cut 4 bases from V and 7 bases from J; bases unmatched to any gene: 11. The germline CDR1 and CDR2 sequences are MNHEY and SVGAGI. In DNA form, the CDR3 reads TGTGCCAGCAGTTCCATTTCCAGCGGGACAGGTGAAAAACTGTTTTTT. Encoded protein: CASSSISSGTGEKLFF.

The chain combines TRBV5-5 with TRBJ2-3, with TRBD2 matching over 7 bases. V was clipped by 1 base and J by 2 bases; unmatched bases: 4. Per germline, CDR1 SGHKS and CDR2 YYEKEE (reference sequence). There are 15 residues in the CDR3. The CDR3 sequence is CASSLSREATDTQYF. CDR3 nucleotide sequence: TGTGCCAGCAGCTTGAGCCGGGAGGCCACAGATACGCAGTATTTT.

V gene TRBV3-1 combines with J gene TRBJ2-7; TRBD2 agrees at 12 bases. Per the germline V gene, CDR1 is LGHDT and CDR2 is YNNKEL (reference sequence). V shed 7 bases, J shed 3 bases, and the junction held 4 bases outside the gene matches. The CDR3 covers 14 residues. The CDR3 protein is CASTPSGRVYEQYF. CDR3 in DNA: TGTGCCAGCACACCTAGCGGGAGGGTCTACGAGCAGTACTTC.

CDR3 sequence: CASTPDLYGYTF. CDR3 bases: TGCGCCAGCACCCCGGACCTCTATGGCTACACCTTC. V usage is TRBV10-2 and J usage is TRBJ1-2; D unresolved. CDR3 length equals 12 residues. The germline V and J ends were trimmed by 7 bases and 4 bases, with 10 bases remaining between them. In germline, CDR1 is WSHSY, CDR2 SAAADI.

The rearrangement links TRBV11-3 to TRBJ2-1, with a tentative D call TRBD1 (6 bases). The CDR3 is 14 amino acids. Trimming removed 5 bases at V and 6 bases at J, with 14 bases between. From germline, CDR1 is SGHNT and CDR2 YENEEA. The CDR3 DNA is TGTGCCAGCAGCACCGGACAGCTGGGCAATGAGCAGTTCTTC. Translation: CASSTGQLGNEQFF.

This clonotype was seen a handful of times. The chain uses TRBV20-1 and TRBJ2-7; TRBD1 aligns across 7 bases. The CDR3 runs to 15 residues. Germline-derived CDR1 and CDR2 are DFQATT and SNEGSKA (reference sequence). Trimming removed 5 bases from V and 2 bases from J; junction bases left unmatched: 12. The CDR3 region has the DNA TGCAGTGCTTACCCCCGAGACAGGGAACCCTACGAGCAGTACTTC. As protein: CSAYPRDREPYEQYF.

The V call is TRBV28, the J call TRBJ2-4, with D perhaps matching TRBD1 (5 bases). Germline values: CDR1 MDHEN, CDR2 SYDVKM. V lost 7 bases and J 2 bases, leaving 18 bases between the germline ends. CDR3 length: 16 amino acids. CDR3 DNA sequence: TGTGCCAGCAATACAGGTCGGGTGCGATCCAAAAACATTCAGTACTTC. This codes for CASNTGRVRSKNIQYF.

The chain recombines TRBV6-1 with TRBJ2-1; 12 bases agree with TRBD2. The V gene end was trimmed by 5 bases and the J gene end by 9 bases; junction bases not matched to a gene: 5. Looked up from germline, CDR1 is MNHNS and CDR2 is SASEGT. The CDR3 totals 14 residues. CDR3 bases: TGTGCCAGCAGTAGACTAGCGGGAGAGAGTGAGCAGTTCTTC. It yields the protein CASSRLAGESEQFF.

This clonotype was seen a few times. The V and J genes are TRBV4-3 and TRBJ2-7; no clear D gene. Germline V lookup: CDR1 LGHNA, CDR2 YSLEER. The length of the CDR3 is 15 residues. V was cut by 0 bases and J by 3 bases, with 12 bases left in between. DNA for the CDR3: TGCGCCAGCAGCCAAGATCGAGCTTTAGTCTACGAGCAGTACTTC. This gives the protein CASSQDRALVYEQYF.

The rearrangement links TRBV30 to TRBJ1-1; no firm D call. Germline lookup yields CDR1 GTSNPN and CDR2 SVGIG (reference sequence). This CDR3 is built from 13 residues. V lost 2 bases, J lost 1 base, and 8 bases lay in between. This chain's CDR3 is CAWSRAGNTEAFF. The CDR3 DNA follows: TGTGCCTGGAGTCGGGCAGGGAACACTGAAGCTTTCTTT.

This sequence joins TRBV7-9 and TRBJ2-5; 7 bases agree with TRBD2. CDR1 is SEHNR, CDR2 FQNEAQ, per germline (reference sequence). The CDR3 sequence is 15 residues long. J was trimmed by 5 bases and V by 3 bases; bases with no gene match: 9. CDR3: CASSFGAGVAETQYF. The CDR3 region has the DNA TGTGCCAGCAGCTTCGGTGCGGGAGTGGCGGAGACCCAGTACTTC. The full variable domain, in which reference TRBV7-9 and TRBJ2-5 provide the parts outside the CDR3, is DTGVSQNPRHKITKRGQNVTFRCDPISEHNRLYWYRQTLGQGPEFLTYFQNEAQLEKSRLLSDRFSAERPKGSFSTLEIQRTEQGDSAMYLCASSFGAGVAETQYFGPGTRLLVL.

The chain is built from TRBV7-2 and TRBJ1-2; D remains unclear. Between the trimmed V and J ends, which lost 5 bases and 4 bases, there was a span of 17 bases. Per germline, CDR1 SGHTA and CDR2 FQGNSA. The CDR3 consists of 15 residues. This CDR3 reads CASSTAGLDLYGYTF. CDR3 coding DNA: TGTGCCAGCAGCACCGCAGGCTTAGATCTCTATGGCTACACCTTC.